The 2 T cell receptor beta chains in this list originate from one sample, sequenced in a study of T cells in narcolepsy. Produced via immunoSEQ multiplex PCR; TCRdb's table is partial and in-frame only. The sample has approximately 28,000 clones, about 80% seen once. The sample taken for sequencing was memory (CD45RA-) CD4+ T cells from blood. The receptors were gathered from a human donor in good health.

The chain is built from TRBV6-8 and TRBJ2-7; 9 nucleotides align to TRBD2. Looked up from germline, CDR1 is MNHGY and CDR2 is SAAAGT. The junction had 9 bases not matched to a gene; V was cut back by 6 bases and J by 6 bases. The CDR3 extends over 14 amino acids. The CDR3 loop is CASRMPSSGGEQYF. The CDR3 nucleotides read TGTGCCAGCAGGATGCCGAGTAGCGGGGGCGAGCAGTACTTC.

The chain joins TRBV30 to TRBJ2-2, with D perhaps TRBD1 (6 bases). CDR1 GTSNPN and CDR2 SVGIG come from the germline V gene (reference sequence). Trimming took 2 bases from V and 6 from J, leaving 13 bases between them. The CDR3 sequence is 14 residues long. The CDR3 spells CAWSILQGPGELFF. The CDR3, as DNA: TGTGCCTGGAGTATTTTACAGGGTCCCGGGGAGCTGTTTTTT.